A selection of T cell receptor beta chains follows, all from one sample in a study of shared T cell receptors in the human thymus. Using immunoSEQ multiplex PCR, the repertoire was profiled, and TCRdb retains in-frame clones only, with some absent. The table includes approximately 730,000 clones, 75% to 90% detected once. The sample also formed part of further work on human thymus T cells.

The sample taken for sequencing was thymocytes. These receptors originate from a girl less than two years old with a congenital heart defect. CDR3s include the opening cysteine and the closing phenylalanine or tryptophan. The D gene is left open where the match is weak. Size is omitted from some rows. Given values are once, few, many or a class for expanded clones.

CDR3 protein: CASSTGGSEAFF
CDR3 DNA: TGTGCCAGCAGCACAGGGGGGTCTGAAGCTTTCTTT
J gene: TRBJ1-1
D gene: TRBD1
clone size: -
V gene: TRBV13

CDR3 protein: CASSSPGLVPYEQFF
CDR3 DNA: TGTGCCAGCAGCTCGCCGGGACTAGTACCTTATGAGCAGTTCTTC
J gene: TRBJ2-1
D gene: TRBD2
clone size: -
V gene: TRBV7-2

CDR3 protein: CASSSQGPTGAGANVLTF
CDR3 DNA: TGTGCCAGCAGCTCCCAGGGGCCGACAGGGGCTGGGGCCAACGTCCTGACTTTC
J gene: TRBJ2-6
D gene: TRBD1
clone size: -
V gene: TRBV7-8

CDR3 protein: CSVEDPRGGAAEAFF
CDR3 DNA: TGCAGCGTTGAAGATCCAAGGGGGGGCGCGGCTGAAGCTTTCTTT
J gene: TRBJ1-1
D gene: -
clone size: -
V gene: TRBV29-1

CDR3 protein: CASSSTGVYGYTF
CDR3 DNA: TGTGCCAGCAGTTCGACGGGGGTCTATGGCTACACCTTC
J gene: TRBJ1-2
D gene: -
clone size: -
V gene: TRBV7-9

CDR3 protein: CASSTSRDRGPPGSSYNEQFF
CDR3 DNA: TGTGCCAGCAGCACTAGCCGGGACAGGGGGCCTCCAGGGAGCTCCTACAATGAGCAGTTCTTC
J gene: TRBJ2-1
D gene: TRBD1
clone size: -
V gene: TRBV14

CDR3 protein: CASSFRQRDNSPLHF
CDR3 DNA: TGCGCCAGCAGCTTCAGACAGCGTGATAATTCACCCCTCCACTTT
J gene: TRBJ1-6
D gene: -
clone size: -
V gene: TRBV5-1

CDR3 protein: CASSVEGTGVYGYTF
CDR3 DNA: TGTGCCAGCAGCGTAGAAGGGACAGGCGTCTATGGCTACACCTTC
J gene: TRBJ1-2
D gene: TRBD1
clone size: -
V gene: TRBV9

CDR3 protein: CASSPGQSYEQYF
CDR3 DNA: TGTGCCAGCAGTCCGGGACAGTCTTACGAGCAGTACTTC
J gene: TRBJ2-7
D gene: TRBD1
clone size: -
V gene: TRBV6-4

CDR3 protein: CASSLWDSMTIEAFF
CDR3 DNA: TGTGCCAGCAGTTTATGGGACAGTATGACCATTGAAGCTTTCTTT
J gene: TRBJ1-1
D gene: -
clone size: -
V gene: TRBV28

CDR3 protein: CASSQVEGYGYTF
CDR3 DNA: TGTGCCAGCAGCCAAGTGGAGGGGTATGGCTACACCTTC
J gene: TRBJ1-2
D gene: -
clone size: -
V gene: TRBV28

CDR3 protein: CASSRPGGHNSPLHF
CDR3 DNA: TGTGCCAGCAGTCGTCCAGGGGGTCATAATTCACCCCTCCACTTT
J gene: TRBJ1-6
D gene: TRBD1
clone size: -
V gene: TRBV6-6

CDR3 protein: CATSRAPQTALNPPQHF
CDR3 DNA: TGTGCCACCAGCAGGGCCCCCCAGACAGCTCTTAACCCGCCCCAGCATTTT
J gene: TRBJ1-5
D gene: -
clone size: few
V gene: TRBV15

CDR3 protein: CASRRQWDEAFF
CDR3 DNA: TGTGCCAGTAGGCGACAGTGGGATGAAGCTTTCTTT
J gene: TRBJ1-1
D gene: -
clone size: -
V gene: TRBV19

CDR3 protein: CASSPDCPEGTQYF
CDR3 DNA: TGTGCCAGCAGCCCTGACTGTCCGGAAGGTACGCAGTATTTT
J gene: TRBJ2-3
D gene: -
clone size: -
V gene: TRBV9

CDR3 protein: CASSTRTNYEQYF
CDR3 DNA: TGTGCCAGTAGTACTCGAACTAACTACGAGCAGTACTTC
J gene: TRBJ2-7
D gene: -
clone size: -
V gene: TRBV19

CDR3 protein: CASSPYPGGTNEQFF
CDR3 DNA: TGTGCCAGCTCACCATACCCGGGGGGGACGAATGAGCAGTTCTTC
J gene: TRBJ2-1
D gene: TRBD2
clone size: -
V gene: TRBV18

CDR3 protein: CASSFRGTRPTNEKLFF
CDR3 DNA: TGTGCCAGCAGTTTTAGGGGCACCCGACCAACTAATGAAAAACTGTTTTTT
J gene: TRBJ1-4
D gene: -
clone size: -
V gene: TRBV27

CDR3 protein: CASSNSAGQGVSYEQYF
CDR3 DNA: TGCGCCAGCAGCAATTCGGCGGGTCAGGGGGTCTCCTACGAGCAGTACTTC
J gene: TRBJ2-7
D gene: TRBD1
clone size: few
V gene: TRBV5-1

CDR3 protein: CASSQLNPPGTGNTIYF
CDR3 DNA: TGTGCCAGCAGCCAACTTAACCCACCAGGGACTGGAAACACCATATATTTT
J gene: TRBJ1-3
D gene: -
clone size: few
V gene: TRBV14

CDR3 protein: CASSKPGHRYEQYF
CDR3 DNA: TGTGCCAGCTCAAAGCCGGGACATCGCTACGAGCAGTACTTC
J gene: TRBJ2-7
D gene: -
clone size: -
V gene: TRBV18

CDR3 protein: CASAQWGEAFF
CDR3 DNA: TGTGCCAGTGCCCAATGGGGCGAAGCTTTCTTT
J gene: TRBJ1-1
D gene: -
clone size: -
V gene: TRBV19

CDR3 protein: CATSRDEGHSLSTNEKLFF
CDR3 DNA: TGTGCCACCAGCAGAGATGAAGGACACAGCCTATCAACTAATGAAAAACTGTTTTTT
J gene: TRBJ1-4
D gene: -
clone size: -
V gene: TRBV15

CDR3 protein: CASSLRSPGTDTQYF
CDR3 DNA: TGTGCCAGCAGTCTCAGATCCCCAGGTACAGATACGCAGTATTTT
J gene: TRBJ2-3
D gene: -
clone size: -
V gene: TRBV27

CDR3 protein: CASSFGGDRGYTF
CDR3 DNA: TGTGCCAGCAGCTTTGGGGGCGATCGTGGCTACACCTTC
J gene: TRBJ1-2
D gene: -
clone size: -
V gene: TRBV11-2

CDR3 protein: CASSYSGGREETQYF
CDR3 DNA: TGTGCCAGCAGTTACTCTGGGGGCAGGGAAGAGACCCAGTACTTC
J gene: TRBJ2-5
D gene: -
clone size: -
V gene: TRBV6-5

CDR3 protein: CASSLWEGGTNEKLFF
CDR3 DNA: TGTGCCAGCAGTTTATGGGAGGGGGGGACTAATGAAAAACTGTTTTTT
J gene: TRBJ1-4
D gene: -
clone size: -
V gene: TRBV28